This T cell receptor beta chain is from a study of T cell repertoires in cytomegalovirus infection. At the level of the study: Selection of CMV epitopes for the study included recently identified HLA-C-restricted and well-studied HLA-B-restricted ones. Through public TCR beta signatures, both CMV infection and matching HLA type were indicated.

TCRdb itself ran the reads through MiXCR, one entry per CDR3 protein. The sample includes about 51,000 distinct CDR3 sequences, more than 15% of them seen just once. V was trimmed by 5 bases and J by 4 bases, leaving 6 bases between them. CDR1 SGHTA and CDR2 FQGNSA come from the germline V gene. The CDR3 contains 12 residues. Concerning this clonotype itself: The antigen remains undetermined. This CDR3 fails to terminate in the conserved phenylalanine or tryptophan, so it likely reflects a read error.

The specimen comprised CD8+ T cells from cultured PBMCs, sampled from culture after CMV antigen stimulation. The rearrangement joins TRBV7-2 to TRBJ2-1; D call uncertain. The sequence derives from a human donor in good health (CMV status not recorded). Some clones in this sample may be carry-over from other donors' samples. The CDR3 loop is CASSPSYNEQFL. As DNA, the CDR3 is TGTGCCAGCAGCCCGAGTTACAATGAGCAGTTCTTG.